These T cell receptor beta chains were read from a single sample in a study of cytotoxic CD8 clonotypes in ibrutinib-treated CLL. Sequenced by immunoSEQ multiplex PCR; TCRdb stores in-frame clones only, minus some. There are about 160,000 clones in the sample; approximately 91% occur only once, and more than 2.5% lies in the top ten. The sample consisted of PBMCs, taken at disease progression, from a patient treated with ibrutinib. The receptors stem from a human donor with chronic lymphocytic leukemia. Both conserved end residues are part of each CDR3. D genes are given only for firm matches. Size tells how often a clone was seen (once, few, many) or the class of an expanded clone, and some rows leave it out.

clone_size d_call j_call v_call cdr3_nt cdr3_aa
. TRBD2 TRBJ2-1 TRBV7-9 TGTGCCAGCAGCTTACTCCTAGCGGGGAGCTCCTACAATGAGCAGTTCTTC CASSLLLAGSSYNEQFF
once . TRBJ1-1 TRBV7-9 TGTGCCAGCAGGCCGTTGGGGCCCGAGAACACTGAAGCTTTCTTT CASRPLGPENTEAFF
. . TRBJ1-1 TRBV5-1 TGCGCCAGCAGCTTGTTGCAGGGAAACACTATGGGCACTGAAGCTTTCTTT CASSLLQGNTMGTEAFF
few TRBD1 TRBJ1-1 TRBV5-4 TGTGCCAGCAGCTGGGGACAGGGCAACACTGAAGCTTTCTTT CASSWGQGNTEAFF
. . TRBJ1-1 TRBV7-8 TGTGCCAGCAGCCGGTCCGCGGAGGGGGTGAACACTGAAGCTTTCTTT CASSRSAEGVNTEAFF
. . TRBJ2-3 TRBV7-2 TGTGCCAGCAGCCCCAGTTTGTTGTCAGATACGCAGTATTTT CASSPSLLSDTQYF
. . TRBJ2-7 TRBV21-1 TGTGCCAGCAGCAAATCCCCAGCCAACCTTTCCTACGAGCAGTACTTC CASSKSPANLSYEQYF
few . TRBJ1-3 TRBV5-6 TGTGCCAGCAGCTTGGCCGCGGTTTCTGGAAACACCATATATTTT CASSLAAVSGNTIYF
few . TRBJ1-2 TRBV4-2 TGTGCCAGCAGCCGACCGGACAGCGCTAACTATGGCTACACCTTC CASSRPDSANYGYTF
. TRBD1 TRBJ1-5 TRBV19 TGTGCCAGTAGCTGGGGACAGCTTTATCAGCCCCAGCATTTT CASSWGQLYQPQHF
. . TRBJ2-3 TRBV5-1 TGCGCCAGCAGCTCGAATGCCGGAGTTCTAACAGATACGCAGTATTTT CASSSNAGVLTDTQYF
. . TRBJ2-7 TRBV4-3 TGCGCCAGCAGCCAAGGAGCTTGGGAAGGGTACGAGCAGTACTTC CASSQGAWEGYEQYF
. . TRBJ1-1 TRBV25-1 TGTGCCAGCAGTGATAAACAGGGTTTTAACACTGAAGCTTTCTTT CASSDKQGFNTEAFF
. . TRBJ1-5 TRBV5-8 TGTGCCAGCAGCTTGGCCACACGGGGGAGGCTTTACAGCAATCAGCCCCAGCATTTT CASSLATRGRLYSNQPQHF
. . TRBJ2-3 TRBV5-1 TGCGCCAGCAGCTTAACCAGCGATACGCAGTATTTT CASSLTSDTQYF
. . TRBJ1-1 TRBV7-2 TGTGCCAGCAGCGGCGAAGCGGGGGTCACTGAAGCTTTCTTT CASSGEAGVTEAFF
few TRBD2 TRBJ2-1 TRBV5-1 TGCGCCAGCAGCTTGGGTAAGCGGGAGTCCTACAATGAGCAGTTCTTC CASSLGKRESYNEQFF
. . TRBJ2-1 TRBV5-1 TGCGCCAGCAGCTGGACGGCTAGCGAATACAATGAGCAGTTCTTC CASSWTASEYNEQFF
. . TRBJ2-7 TRBV5-1 TGCGCCAGCAGCGTGGTGGGAGGGGGCCTGTTAGACGAGCAGTACTTC CASSVVGGGLLDEQYF
few . TRBJ2-2 TRBV10-1 TGCGCCAGCAGTAGAAATTGGGACACCGGGGAGCTGTTTTTT CASSRNWDTGELFF
. TRBD2 TRBJ2-5 TRBV6-5 TGTGCCAGCAGTTACGGACTAGCGGTGGTAGGGGAGACCCAGTACTTC CASSYGLAVVGETQYF
. TRBD1 TRBJ2-7 TRBV18 TGTGCCAGCTCACCTCTCGGGCCGGGACAGGGGGCATTTGGCTCCTACGAGCAGTACTTC CASSPLGPGQGAFGSYEQYF
. TRBD1 TRBJ1-1 TRBV18 TGTGCCAGCTCACCACAGGTCTCAGGGGGGCTAATGAACACTGAAGCTTTCTTT CASSPQVSGGLMNTEAFF
. . TRBJ2-3 TRBV14 TGTGCCAGCAGCCAAGGGGGCAGTAGCACAGATACGCAGTATTTT CASSQGGSSTDTQYF
once . TRBJ1-1 TRBV6-5 TGTGCCAGCAGTACCTTACATCTATCAGACACTGAAGCTTTCTTT CASSTLHLSDTEAFF
once TRBD1 TRBJ2-3 TRBV6-5 TGTGCCAGCAGTTCGGACAGGGTGTCGGGCCCAGATACGCAGTATTTT CASSSDRVSGPDTQYF
. . TRBJ2-1 TRBV7-3 TGTGCCAGCAGCTTAGGAGCGGGTGGCTACAATGAGCAGTTCTTC CASSLGAGGYNEQFF